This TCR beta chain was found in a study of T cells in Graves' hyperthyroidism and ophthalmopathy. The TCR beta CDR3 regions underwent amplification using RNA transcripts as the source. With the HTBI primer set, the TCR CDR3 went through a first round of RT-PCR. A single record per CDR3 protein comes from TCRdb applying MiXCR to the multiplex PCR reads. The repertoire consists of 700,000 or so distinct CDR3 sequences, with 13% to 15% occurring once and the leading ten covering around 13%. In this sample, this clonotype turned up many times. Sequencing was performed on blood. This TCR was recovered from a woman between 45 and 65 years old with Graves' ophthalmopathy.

The chain's CDR3 is CASSQPSGSYNEQFF. The CDR3 coding sequence is TGTGCCAGCTCACAACCTAGCGGGTCCTACAATGAGCAGTTCTTC. The J gene is TRBJ2-1, the V gene TRBV18; TRBD2 aligns across 8 bases. V shed 4 bases and J 1 base; nucleotides not matched to a gene: 3. This CDR3 is built from 15 residues. Germline values: CDR1 KGHSH, CDR2 LQKENI.